This TCR beta chain was found in a study of blood T cells in healthy people across ages. The germline CDR1 and CDR2 sequences are SQVTM and ANQGSEA. Trimming pared 1 base from V and 5 bases from J, leaving 8 bases between. This CDR3 region has 12 residues. PBMCs numbering at least 6.5 million were isolated per sample. Total RNA, at least 5 micrograms per sample, was extracted from PBMCs. Primed by a sample-barcoded 5' primer and a J-beta primer mix, a second PCR proceeded for about 6 to 11 cycles. The study obtained at least 2.5 million CDR3-containing paired-end reads from every sample. TCRdb ran MiXCR on the 5' RACE reads and lists one entry per CDR3 protein. The sample lists about 570,000 distinct CDR3 sequences; roughly 29% were seen once.

Material for sequencing was blood. This sequence joins TRBV29-1 and TRBJ2-5; D gene uncertain. This sequence was found in a woman in her sixties or seventies in good health. DNA for the CDR3: TGCAGCGTTGAAGTGCCGAGGGAGACCCAGTACTTC. It is translated as CSVEVPRETQYF.